The 25 T cell receptor beta chains given below trace back to one sample, sequenced in a study of shared T cell receptors in the human thymus. TCRdb keeps only in-frame clones here, not all; method: immunoSEQ multiplex PCR. The repertoire has some 640,000 clones, 70% to 90% of them found once; the top ten carry 0.0094%. These data were also reused for a study on human thymus T cells.

Sequenced input: thymocytes. These receptors came from a boy in the first two years of life with a congenital heart defect.

The J gene is TRBJ2-1, the V gene TRBV12-2; the D call in the table, TRBD2, was not verified against the DNA. TRBV12-2 is marked as a pseudogene. The length of the CDR3 is 14 residues. The CDR3 loop is CASRPGTGGHEQFF. CDR3 in DNA: TGTGCAAGTCGCCCGGGGACTGGCGGCCATGAGCAGTTCTTC.

CDR3 in amino acids: CATFLSYEQYF. As DNA, the CDR3 is TGTGCCACCTTCCTCTCCTACGAGCAGTACTTC. The chain combines TRBV2 with TRBJ2-7; no reliable D call. The CDR3 spans 11 residues. V was clipped by 10 bases and J by 0 bases, with 7 bases between them. Germline V gives CDR1 SNHLY, CDR2 FYNNEI.

CDR3 nucleotides: TGCGCCAGCAGCCCAGACCCCCTGGAGGCCCAGTACTTC. This translates into CASSPDPLEAQYF. The chain is built from TRBV4-3 and TRBJ2-5; tentative D call: TRBD2 (5 bases). CDR1 is LGHNA and CDR2 is YSLEER in the germline V gene. Trimming removed 4 bases at V and 9 bases at J, with 15 bases between. The CDR3 sequence is 13 residues long.

The chain employs TRBV4-1 and TRBJ2-7; 14 nucleotides match TRBD2. This CDR3 comprises 17 residues. Germline V gene lookup returns CDR1 MGHRA and CDR2 YSYEKL. V lost 2 bases, J lost 5 bases, and 8 bases stayed unmatched. The DNA of the CDR3 is TGCGCCAGCAGCCAACTCATTCCGGGACTAGCGGGAGACGAGCAGTACTTC. The encoded protein is CASSQLIPGLAGDEQYF.

The rearrangement uses TRBV6-5 and TRBJ2-7; perhaps TRBD1 as D (6 bases). V gave up 5 bases and J gave up 7 bases, with 15 bases separating them. In germline, CDR1 is MNHEY, CDR2 SVGAGI. This CDR3 region has 13 residues. Written as DNA, the CDR3 is TGTGCCAGCAGTGGCCAGGGGATGTGGGAGCAGTACTTC. Its translation: CASSGQGMWEQYF.

The J gene is TRBJ2-7, the V gene TRBV28; 7 bases fit TRBD1. The CDR3 contains 17 residues. With V trimmed by 6 bases and J by 1 base, 15 bases remained unmatched. Per the germline V gene, CDR1 is MDHEN and CDR2 is SYDVKM. The CDR3 protein is CASSQLRGTFGSYEQYF. The CDR3 nucleotides are TGTGCCAGCAGCCAGCTCAGGGGGACGTTCGGGTCCTACGAGCAGTACTTC.

This chain connects TRBV5-1 to TRBJ1-4; D gene uncertain. The germline gives CDR1 SGHRS, CDR2 YFSETQ. This CDR3 comprises 17 residues. The ends were cut back, 4 bases at V and 1 base at J, with 17 bases in the middle. CDR3 sequence: CASSPTGWGGTNEKLFF. The CDR3 bases are TGCGCCAGCAGCCCAACGGGTTGGGGAGGAACTAATGAAAAACTGTTTTTT.

The rearrangement joins TRBV27 to TRBJ1-5, with 10 bases identical to TRBD1. Germline V lookup: CDR1 MNHEY, CDR2 SMNVEV (reference sequence). CDR3 length: 15 residues. V lost 5 bases and J lost 3; bases outside the gene matches: 4. The chain's CDR3 is CASSSGQGDNQPQHF. For the CDR3, the DNA is TGTGCCAGCAGTAGCGGACAGGGGGACAATCAGCCCCAGCATTTT.

The V gene is TRBV9, the J gene TRBJ2-3; 8 bases are a match to TRBD2. V trimming: 0 bases; J trimming: 2 bases; junction bases outside the gene matches: 8. Germline lookup yields CDR1 SGDLS and CDR2 YYNGEE. This CDR3 is 17 amino acids long. The CDR3 protein is CASSVGRPSGYTDTQYF. CDR3 sequence (DNA): TGTGCCAGCAGCGTAGGCCGGCCTAGCGGGTACACAGATACGCAGTATTTT.

The V call is TRBV4-1, the J call TRBJ2-3, with 8 bases lining up with TRBD1. CDR3 length: 15 residues. Germline V CDR1 and CDR2: MGHRA, YSYEKL. Trimming cost V 1 base and J 1 base; bases outside gene matches: 1. The CDR3 loop is CASSQGGQGTDTQYF. The CDR3 nucleotides are TGCGCCAGCAGCCAAGGGGGACAGGGCACAGATACGCAGTATTTT.

V usage is TRBV7-8 and J usage is TRBJ2-7, with unresolved D. V was trimmed by 5 bases and J by 8 bases, leaving 22 bases between them. The germline CDR1 and CDR2 sequences are SGHVS and FQNEAQ. The CDR3 is made up of 15 amino acids. For the CDR3, the DNA is TGTGCCAGCAGCCCCTCCATCGAGTGGTTTTTTAAGCAGTACTTC. Translation gives CASSPSIEWFFKQYF.

The chain couples TRBV18 to TRBJ1-2; TRBD1 is a possible D gene (5 bases). Trimming shortened V by 1 base and J by 0 bases, and 12 bases separated the two germline ends. The CDR3 sequence is 16 residues long. Germline CDR1 and CDR2: KGHSH and LQKENI. In DNA form, the CDR3 reads TGTGCCAGCTCACCACTGGACAAACCCTCTAACTATGGCTACACCTTC. Residues: CASSPLDKPSNYGYTF.

J is TRBJ2-7 and V is TRBV6-5; 7 bases line up with TRBD2. J was trimmed by 4 bases and V by 9 bases; bases with no gene match: 9. The germline CDR1 and CDR2 sequences are MNHEY and SVGAGI. The CDR3 runs 13 residues. The CDR3 nucleotides read TGTGCCAGTCGGGGGGTGGGCTTTTACGAGCAGTACTTC. Amino acids: CASRGVGFYEQYF.

The chain couples TRBV25-1 to TRBJ2-7, with 9 bases aligning to TRBD1. V was clipped by 8 bases and J by 4 bases; unmatched bases: 9. Germline V lookup: CDR1 MGHDK, CDR2 SYGVNS. This CDR3 comprises 14 residues. The CDR3 sequence: CASAQDGTGYEQYF. The CDR3 coding sequence is TGTGCCAGCGCCCAGGACGGGACAGGGTACGAGCAGTACTTC.

V and J are TRBV5-6 and TRBJ2-1; D not resolved. CDR1 SGHDT and CDR2 YYEEEE come from the germline V gene. V was shortened by 1 base and J by 6 bases, with 11 bases between the two germline ends. CDR3 length: 14 residues. CDR3 loop: CASSLRQAGNEQFF. The CDR3 nucleotides read TGTGCCAGCAGCTTGCGCCAGGCAGGCAATGAGCAGTTCTTC.

The chain recombines TRBV9 with TRBJ1-3; D might be TRBD1 (6 bases). Trimming took off 3 bases at V and 4 bases at J, with 23 bases between the two ends. Per germline, CDR1 SGDLS and CDR2 YYNGEE. The CDR3 is 18 residues long. The CDR3 nucleotides read TGTGCCAGCAGCGCCGCGTCAACAGGGTTTTATTTCGGAAACACCATATATTTT. Encoded protein: CASSAASTGFYFGNTIYF.

The DNA for the CDR3 is TGTGCCACCAGCAGAGATCCGGGGGGGAATCAGCCCCAGCATTTT. Protein: CATSRDPGGNQPQHF. The rearrangement joins TRBV15 to TRBJ1-5; perhaps TRBD1 as D (5 bases). V was cut by 0 bases and J by 4 bases, with 10 bases left in between. Per germline, CDR1 LNHNV and CDR2 YYDKDF (reference sequence). The CDR3 extends over 15 amino acids.

V gene TRBV11-2 combines with J gene TRBJ2-3; TRBD1 aligns across 8 bases. V trimming: 7 bases; J trimming: 3 bases; junction bases outside the gene matches: 15. The CDR3 runs 17 residues. CDR1 and CDR2 (germline): SGHAT, FQNNGV. This CDR3 reads CASTLPGAHRGTDTQYF. The DNA for the CDR3 is TGTGCCAGCACCCTCCCAGGGGCCCACAGGGGGACAGATACGCAGTATTTT.

The chain is built from TRBV5-6 and TRBJ2-2, with D possibly TRBD1 on 6 matching bases. CDR3 length equals 17 residues. Trimming left V 5 bases short and J 3 bases short, with 20 bases between. Germline-derived CDR1 and CDR2 are SGHDT and YYEEEE. The CDR3 loop is CASRTDSFLGDTGELFF. The CDR3 coding sequence is TGTGCCAGCAGGACGGACAGCTTTCTCGGTGACACCGGGGAGCTGTTTTTT.

This chain links TRBV5-1 with TRBJ2-1; 7 nucleotides agree with TRBD2. Trimming cost V 5 bases and J 4 bases; bases outside gene matches: 9. This CDR3 has 15 amino acids. Germline-derived CDR1 and CDR2 are SGHRS and YFSETQ. CDR3 protein: CASREREKGYNEQFF. CDR3 DNA: TGCGCCAGCAGGGAGCGGGAAAAAGGGTACAATGAGCAGTTCTTC.

On this clone itself: The junction shows a germline mismatch at one end, possibly a read error. The gene calls are TRBV6-1 and TRBJ2-7, with 11 bases identical to TRBD2. The germline V gene has CDR1 MNHNS and CDR2 SASEGT. The CDR3 sequence is 15 residues long. The CDR3, as DNA: TGTGCCAGCAGTGATAGGGCTAGCGGGAGGCCCTTCAAAGACTTC. Translation gives CASSDRASGRPFKDF.

V usage is TRBV27 and J usage is TRBJ2-7; 13 bases map to TRBD2. There are 16 residues in the CDR3. Germline lookup yields CDR1 MNHEY and CDR2 SMNVEV (reference sequence). Trimming took 3 bases from V and 7 from J; bases not matched to a gene: 9. CDR3 amino acids: CASSLGKLAGGIEQYF. The CDR3 region has the DNA TGTGCCAGCAGTTTGGGAAAACTAGCGGGGGGGATTGAGCAGTACTTC.

The genes are TRBV9 and TRBJ2-3; 8 nucleotides line up with TRBD2. Germline V CDR1 and CDR2: SGDLS, YYNGEE. With 7 bases clipped from V and 4 bases from J, the junction kept 8 bases outside the gene matches. This CDR3 has 14 residues. CDR3: CASGPGGPPDTQYF. The CDR3 DNA reads as TGTGCCAGCGGACCGGGAGGGCCCCCAGATACGCAGTATTTT.

The gene calls are TRBV7-4 and TRBJ2-3, with D uncertain. The V end lost 5 bases, the J end lost 2 bases, and 17 bases lay between the germline ends. The CDR3 contains 16 residues. The germline V gene encodes CDR1 SGHVT and CDR2 SQSDAQ. The chain's CDR3 is CASSHELEPPTDTQYF. As DNA, the CDR3 is TGTGCCAGCAGCCACGAACTTGAGCCCCCCACAGATACGCAGTATTTT.

This chain links TRBV28 with TRBJ1-5; TRBD1 is a possible D gene (5 bases). The CDR3 runs 15 residues. V was shortened by 4 bases and J by 0 bases, with 10 bases between the two germline ends. Germline lookup yields CDR1 MDHEN and CDR2 SYDVKM. CDR3 region: CASSSGSYSNQPQHF. The DNA of the CDR3 is TGTGCCAGCAGTTCAGGGTCCTATAGCAATCAGCCCCAGCATTTT. Combining the CDR3 with reference TRBV28 and TRBJ1-5 gives the whole variable domain DVKVTQSSRYLVKRTGEKVFLECVQDMDHENMFWYRQDPGLGLRLIYFSYDVKMKEKGDIPEGYSVSREKKERFSLILESASTNQTSMYLCASSSGSYSNQPQHFGDGTRLSIL.